Each of the 14 T cell receptor beta chains below was sequenced from the same sample in a study of OX40 agonist ivuxolimab in advanced cancers. The repertoire was sequenced with immunoSEQ multiplex PCR; TCRdb's copy has only in-frame clones and lacks some. The sample consists of 55,000 to 80,000 clones, 75% to 95% of them appearing once. The sequenced sample was CD4+ or CD8+ T cells sorted from blood, obtained in a trial of the OX40 agonist ivuxolimab. These TCRs come from an adult with an advanced solid tumor such as melanoma, head and neck, liver or kidney cancer.

V and J are TRBV5-4 and TRBJ1-2; 8 bases fit TRBD1. CDR1 and CDR2 (germline): SGHNT, YYREEE (reference sequence). This CDR3 is 14 amino acids long. V was pared by 4 bases and J by 4 bases, with 6 bases of the junction left unmatched. As DNA, the CDR3 is TGTGCCAGCAGCGCGGACAGGGCCACCTATGGCTACACCTTC. Its translation is CASSADRATYGYTF.

The CDR3: CASRVGQGNYGYTF. DNA for the CDR3: TGTGCCAGCAGAGTCGGACAGGGAAACTATGGCTACACCTTC. The chain recombines TRBV28 with TRBJ1-2; TRBD1 aligns across 8 bases. From germline, CDR1 is MDHEN and CDR2 SYDVKM. This CDR3 spans 14 amino acids. V lost 6 bases to trimming and J lost 2 bases; unmatched junction nucleotides: 5.

The chain uses TRBV6-5 and TRBJ1-6; no clear D. With 0 bases removed from V and 10 bases from J, the gap between germline ends came to 16 bases. CDR1 MNHEY and CDR2 SVGAGI come from the germline V gene. The CDR3 loop spans 16 amino acids. The DNA of the CDR3 is TGTGCCAGCAGTTACTCGATTCCCATCTGGGAATCACCCCTCCACTTT. Amino acids: CASSYSIPIWESPLHF.

The chain combines TRBV6-5 with TRBJ1-2, with D perhaps matching TRBD1 (5 bases). The V end lost 2 bases, the J end lost 5 bases, and 15 bases lay between the germline ends. Germline CDR1 MNHEY, CDR2 SVGAGI. The CDR3 loop spans 15 amino acids. CDR3 protein: CASSYDVQVRYGYTF. The CDR3 DNA reads TGTGCCAGCAGTTACGATGTACAGGTCAGATATGGCTACACCTTC.

A single count supports this clone. The rearrangement joins TRBV6-5 to TRBJ2-5, with D possibly being TRBD2 (5 bases). The CDR3 runs to 16 residues. In germline, CDR1 is MNHEY, CDR2 SVGAGI. The V end lost 0 bases, the J end lost 2 bases, and 13 bases lay between the germline ends. This chain's CDR3 is CASSYSRELGQETQYF. The CDR3 coding sequence is TGTGCCAGCAGTTACTCCCGGGAACTCGGGCAAGAGACCCAGTACTTC.

The chain employs TRBV5-1 and TRBJ1-4, with D unclear. CDR3 length: 16 residues. V was pared by 1 base and J by 3 bases, with 13 bases between. The V gene's germline CDR1 is SGHRS and CDR2 YFSETQ. CDR3 in DNA: TGCGCCAGCAGCTTGAAATATAACCGATCTAATGAAAAACTGTTTTTT. Translated, it gives CASSLKYNRSNEKLFF.

This chain connects TRBV5-1 to TRBJ2-3; D is ambiguous. Trimming removed 1 base at V and 3 bases at J, with 12 bases between. The length of the CDR3 is 15 residues. CDR1 and CDR2 (germline): SGHRS, YFSETQ. CDR3 region: CASSLNGIWTDTQYF. The CDR3 DNA reads TGCGCCAGCAGCTTGAACGGTATATGGACAGATACGCAGTATTTT.

The gene calls are TRBV5-4 and TRBJ2-5; D gene ambiguous. Trimming took 0 bases from V and 4 from J, leaving 7 bases between them. This CDR3 is 13 amino acids long. CDR1 SGHNT and CDR2 YYREEE come from the germline V gene (reference sequence). The DNA of the CDR3 is TGTGCCAGCAGCTTGGGTAATAGAGAGACCCAGTACTTC. It translates to CASSLGNRETQYF. Supplemented by reference TRBV5-4 and TRBJ2-5, the full variable domain reads ETGVTQSPTHLIKTRGQQVTLRCSSQSGHNTVSWYQQALGQGPQFIFQYYREEENGRGNFPPRFSGLQFPNYSSELNVNALELDDSALYLCASSLGNRETQYFGPGTRLLVL.

The rearrangement uses TRBV29-1 and TRBJ2-7, with no clear D. The CDR3 has 11 residues. V was clipped by 6 bases and J by 3 bases, with 9 bases between them. CDR1 is SQVTM, CDR2 ANQGSEA, per germline. The CDR3 DNA reads TGCAGCGTCGCCAGGAACTACGAGCAGTACTTC. It yields the protein CSVARNYEQYF.

V usage is TRBV4-1 and J usage is TRBJ2-2, with TRBD2 identical over 10 bases. The V gene end was trimmed by 1 base and the J gene end by 0 bases; junction bases not matched to a gene: 2. Per the germline V gene, CDR1 is MGHRA and CDR2 is YSYEKL. This CDR3 is built from 17 residues. CDR3 nucleotides: TGCGCCAGCAGCCAAGCTAGCGGGAGAGCGAACACCGGGGAGCTGTTTTTT. This gives the protein CASSQASGRANTGELFF.

This chain joins TRBV28 and TRBJ1-1; D is perhaps TRBD1 (6 bases). This CDR3 has 14 amino acids. Germline lookup yields CDR1 MDHEN and CDR2 SYDVKM. The ends were cut back, 1 base at V and 3 bases at J, with 9 bases in the middle. The CDR3 DNA follows: TGTGCCAGCAGTTTATCAGGGGCGTACACTGAAGCTTTCTTT. Amino acid sequence: CASSLSGAYTEAFF.

The chain joins TRBV30 to TRBJ1-4; D remains unclear. CDR3 size: 14 residues. The germline V and J ends were trimmed by 5 bases and 8 bases, with 18 bases remaining between them. Germline assignment: CDR1 GTSNPN and CDR2 SVGIG (reference sequence). The CDR3 region is CAWGGRPGGEKLFF. For the CDR3, the DNA is TGTGCCTGGGGTGGACGGCCTGGCGGCGAAAAACTGTTTTTT.

This clone ranks as medium-sized. The chain employs TRBV19 and TRBJ1-5, with 8 bases lining up with TRBD1. The V segment lost 3 bases and the J segment 0 bases; nucleotides outside the gene matches: 4. Germline lookup yields CDR1 LNHDA and CDR2 SQIVND (reference sequence). The CDR3 runs 16 residues. The CDR3, as DNA: TGTGCCAGTAGTATCCAGGGGGCCTATAGCAATCAGCCCCAGCATTTT. This codes for CASSIQGAYSNQPQHF.

V usage is TRBV2 and J usage is TRBJ2-5, with 13 bases that match TRBD2. The CDR3 covers 18 residues. J lost 2 bases, V lost 7 bases, and 13 bases had no gene match. Germline CDR1 and CDR2: SNHLY and FYNNEI. Here the CDR3 DNA reads TGTGCCAGCACCAACCCCGGGACTAGCGGGAAGGGGCAAGAGACCCAGTACTTC. Its protein is CASTNPGTSGKGQETQYF.